Below, 5 T cell receptor beta chains from the same sample are listed, as sequenced in a study of shared clonotypes between healthy human individuals. Method: immunoSEQ multiplex PCR; TCRdb's copy keeps in-frame clones and lacks some. The sample contains about 670,000 clones, around 72% of which appear only once. The sequenced material came from memory CD4+ T cells sorted from blood. Sample subset: CD45RA-negative fraction. Receptors originate from a woman aged 25 to 39 in good health.

Concerning this clone: It may be a read error: a sequence one base away is much more abundant. The sample carries other DNA sequences with the same CDR3. This rearrangement joins TRBV5-1 to TRBJ2-2, with 7 nucleotides matching TRBD1. The ends lost 3 bases at V and 2 bases at J; junction bases unmatched: 4. The CDR3 covers 15 residues. The germline V gene encodes CDR1 SGHRS and CDR2 YFSETQ. This chain's CDR3 is CASSSGTENTGELFF. DNA of the CDR3: TGCGCCAGCAGCTCGGGGACAGAAAACACCGGGGAGCTGTTTTTT. The whole variable domain, filled in from reference TRBV5-1 and TRBJ2-2, reads KAGVTQTPRYLIKTRGQQVTLSCSPISGHRSVSWYQQTPGQGLQFLFEYFSETQRNKGNFPGRFSGRQFSNSRSEMNVSTLELGDSALYLCASSSGTENTGELFFGEGSRLTVL.

This clone was seen a handful of times. CDR3 nucleotides: TGCGCCAGCAGCAGCAACACAGACGCAAAGGGTACGCAGTATTTT. Its protein product is CASSSNTDAKGTQYF. V is TRBV5-1 and J is TRBJ2-3; D unresolved. Deletions cut 4 bases from V and 8 bases from J, with 20 bases between. Germline V gene data show CDR1 as SGHRS and CDR2 as YFSETQ. The CDR3 covers 15 residues.

This chain links TRBV5-1 with TRBJ1-4, with 9 bases aligning to TRBD1. Germline values: CDR1 SGHRS, CDR2 YFSETQ. CDR3 length: 17 residues. Germline trimming cut 0 bases from V and 7 bases from J; bases unmatched to any gene: 10. CDR3 DNA: TGCGCCAGCAGCTTGGCCGCCGACGGGACAGGGCTTGAAAAACTGTTTTTT. It is translated as CASSLAADGTGLEKLFF.

The chain combines TRBV7-3 with TRBJ1-2; D call uncertain. There are 13 residues in the CDR3. Trimming took 2 bases from V and 10 from J, leaving 14 bases between them. Germline V gene lookup returns CDR1 SGHTA and CDR2 FQGTGA. The CDR3 coding sequence is TGTGCCAGCAGCTTATCCAGGACGCCACTCTACACCTTC. This encodes CASSLSRTPLYTF.

On this clone itself: Other DNA sequences from this sample encode an identical CDR3 as well. The V gene is TRBV28, the J gene TRBJ2-7; the D gene is possibly TRBD2 (5 bases). CDR3 size: 13 residues. The ends were cut back, 2 bases at V and 3 bases at J, with 8 bases in the middle. CDR1 is MDHEN and CDR2 is SYDVKM in the germline V gene. The CDR3 coding sequence is TGTGCCAGCAGTTTAGGGAGTATCTACGAGCAGTACTTC. It encodes CASSLGSIYEQYF.